This TCR beta chain was identified in a study of PD-1 blockade in classical Hodgkin lymphoma. TCRdb keeps only in-frame clones here, not all; method: immunoSEQ multiplex PCR. The table shows fewer than 3,500 clones, with 70% to 85% occurring only once. Exposure to brentuximab vedotin varied, and each patient had relapsed following autologous stem cell transplantation. Thawed PBMCs were the source of CD8+ T cells, obtained through magnetic negative selection. The CDR3 runs 14 residues. Germline CDR1 reads SNHLY; CDR2 reads FYNNEI. Losses at the gene ends were 6 bases for V and 5 bases for J; bases not matched to a gene: 9.

This chain links TRBV2 with TRBJ1-1; 7 bases align to TRBD1. The TCR was taken from a human donor with classical Hodgkin lymphoma. The sample in question was CD8+ T cells from blood, obtained at baseline. For the CDR3, the DNA is TGTGCCAGCAGGGAGATGAGGGGGCCAACTGAAGCTTTCTTT. Its protein product is CASREMRGPTEAFF.